One and the same sample provided the 5 T cell receptor beta chains below, sequenced in a study of cytomegalovirus exposure and HLA in healthy donors (dated 2017 in TCRdb). Library construction relied on the immunoSEQ multiplex PCR assay. This immuneACCESS table, as held by TCRdb, lists in-frame sequences with V and J called but not all clones. Of the missing ones, under half trace to an unresolved V gene in checked studies; the others have no known cause. The sample profile shows roughly 310,000 clones; roughly 88% of them were found once. The biggest ten clones account for 0.9% to 1% of the sample. The sample consisted of PBMCs. The receptors were sampled from a man aged 25-45 years in good health and CMV-seronegative.

The J gene is TRBJ1-2, the V gene TRBV12-5, with a weak D call TRBD1 (5 bases). This CDR3 comprises 13 residues. Deletions cut 1 base from V and 7 bases from J, with 10 bases between. CDR1 is LGHNT, CDR2 FRNRAP, per germline. Here the CDR3 DNA reads TGTGCTAGTGGTTTGGGTCTACAGGCTGGCTACACCTTC. This gives the protein CASGLGLQAGYTF.

V usage is TRBV2 and J usage is TRBJ2-7; 11 nucleotides line up with TRBD1. Trimming at V came to 8 bases and at J to 1 base, leaving 4 bases not matched to a gene. This CDR3 comprises 14 residues. The germline V gene has CDR1 SNHLY and CDR2 FYNNEI. The chain's CDR3 is CASSGQGASYEQYF. In DNA, the CDR3 is TGTGCCAGCTCCGGACAGGGGGCGTCCTACGAGCAGTACTTC.

This clone has a single count. The chain has TRBV5-4 and TRBJ2-3; the match to TRBD2 covers 7 bases. The germline V gene encodes CDR1 SGHNT and CDR2 YYREEE (reference sequence). The CDR3 spans 15 residues. V shed 3 bases, J shed 3 bases, and the junction held 7 bases outside the gene matches. CDR3 loop: CASSSPGLVTDTQYF. CDR3 bases: TGTGCCAGCAGCTCCCCCGGACTAGTAACAGATACGCAGTATTTT.

The CDR3 sequence: CSVEGPGTPSKAFF. DNA of the CDR3: TGCAGCGTTGAAGGCCCCGGGACACCCTCAAAAGCTTTCTTT. This chain connects TRBV29-1 to TRBJ1-1; possible D gene TRBD1, 6 bases. V was trimmed by 1 base and J by 9 bases, leaving 18 bases between them. Germline values: CDR1 SQVTM, CDR2 ANQGSEA. The CDR3 is 14 amino acids. The full variable domain, rest sourced from reference TRBV29-1 and TRBJ1-1, is SAVISQKPSRDICQRGTSLTIQCQVDSQVTMMFWYRQQPGQSLTLIATANQGSEATYESGFVIDKFPISRPNLTFSTLTVSNMSPEDSSIYLCSVEGPGTPSKAFFGQGTRLTVV.

The chain links TRBV5-4 to TRBJ1-6; weak D call: TRBD1 (6 bases). Germline V gives CDR1 SGHNT, CDR2 YYREEE (reference sequence). The ends were cut back, 2 bases at V and 1 base at J, with 7 bases in the middle. The CDR3 consists of 15 residues. CDR3 in DNA: TGTGCCAGCAGCTTAAGGGGGTCCTATAATTCACCCCTCCACTTT. This sequence encodes CASSLRGSYNSPLHF.